This is a list of T cell receptor beta chains from one sample in a study of early T cells in non-severe SARS-CoV-2 infection. MiXCR was run by TCRdb on the 5' RACE reads, yielding one entry per CDR3 protein. Found here are roughly 41,000 distinct CDR3 sequences, 5.8% of them singletons; the top ten hold roughly 25%. The sequenced sample was whole blood. Source of these receptors: an adult who was a healthcare worker with PCR-confirmed SARS-CoV-2 infection or an uninfected control (not recorded which). Both conserved end residues are part of each CDR3. The D gene is left open where the match is weak. A clone size is listed for some rows: how often the clone was seen (once, few, many), or a class if it is expanded.

v_call: TRBV6-2/TRBV6-3; d_call: .; j_call: TRBJ2-7; clone_size: few; cdr3_nt: TGTGCCAGCAGTTTAGTAAGGACACACTCCTACGAGCAGTACTTC; cdr3_aa: CASSLVRTHSYEQYF
v_call: TRBV5-1; d_call: .; j_call: TRBJ2-7; clone_size: many; cdr3_nt: TGCGCCAGCAGCTTGGAGGCGGCAGATTACGAGCAGTACTTC; cdr3_aa: CASSLEAADYEQYF
v_call: TRBV20-1; d_call: .; j_call: TRBJ2-1; clone_size: .; cdr3_nt: TGCAGTGCTAGATTTCCCCCCCCCCACTCCTACAATGAGCAGTTCTTC; cdr3_aa: CSARFPPPHSYNEQFF
v_call: TRBV20-1; d_call: .; j_call: TRBJ1-1; clone_size: many; cdr3_nt: TGCAGTGCTAGTACCAGGTGGGGCACTGAAGCTTTCTTT; cdr3_aa: CSASTRWGTEAFF
v_call: TRBV12-3/TRBV12-4; d_call: TRBD2; j_call: TRBJ2-5; clone_size: many; cdr3_nt: TGTGCCAGCACCCTGGGACTAGCGGGAGGTGAGACCCAGTACTTC; cdr3_aa: CASTLGLAGGETQYF
v_call: TRBV28; d_call: TRBD2; j_call: TRBJ2-1; clone_size: .; cdr3_nt: TGTGCCAGCAAATCTAGCGGGAATGAGCAGTTCTTC; cdr3_aa: CASKSSGNEQFF
v_call: TRBV15; d_call: .; j_call: TRBJ2-7; clone_size: many; cdr3_nt: TGTGCCACCAGCAATGGATTCGCGCTTGTGGAGCAGTACTTC; cdr3_aa: CATSNGFALVEQYF
v_call: TRBV6-1; d_call: .; j_call: TRBJ1-2; clone_size: few; cdr3_nt: TGTGCCAGCACCACCTCGGGGGGCGGCGGCTACACCTTC; cdr3_aa: CASTTSGGGGYTF
v_call: TRBV14; d_call: .; j_call: TRBJ2-5; clone_size: many; cdr3_nt: TGTGCCAGCAGCCAAGCCCCCCAAGAGACCCAGTACTTC; cdr3_aa: CASSQAPQETQYF
v_call: TRBV6-2/TRBV6-3; d_call: .; j_call: TRBJ2-5; clone_size: many; cdr3_nt: TGTGCCAGCAGTAGACCGGCTCTCCAGTACTTC; cdr3_aa: CASSRPALQYF
v_call: TRBV28; d_call: .; j_call: TRBJ2-3; clone_size: many; cdr3_nt: TGTGCCAGCCAGCCTCGCAGTAGCACAGATACGCAGTATTTT; cdr3_aa: CASQPRSSTDTQYF
v_call: TRBV6-2/TRBV6-3; d_call: TRBD1; j_call: TRBJ2-7; clone_size: many; cdr3_nt: TGTGCCAGCAGTTACGGGGACAGGGTCGGCGAGCAGTACTTC; cdr3_aa: CASSYGDRVGEQYF
v_call: TRBV24-1; d_call: TRBD1; j_call: TRBJ2-7; clone_size: many; cdr3_nt: TGTGCCACCAGTGACCGGACAGGGCCGAGCTCCTACGAGCAGTACTTC; cdr3_aa: CATSDRTGPSSYEQYF
v_call: TRBV7-8; d_call: TRBD1; j_call: TRBJ2-1; clone_size: many; cdr3_nt: TGTGCCAGCAAACCGGGGCAGGGGGCAGGCGATGAGCAGTTCTTC; cdr3_aa: CASKPGQGAGDEQFF
v_call: TRBV20-1; d_call: .; j_call: TRBJ2-6; clone_size: many; cdr3_nt: TGCAGTGCTAGAGACAGGGGACGTGGGGCCAACGTCCTGACTTTC; cdr3_aa: CSARDRGRGANVLTF
v_call: TRBV28; d_call: TRBD2; j_call: TRBJ2-1; clone_size: many; cdr3_nt: TGTGCCAGCACCCCGAACGGGGGAGGGTCCTACAATGAGCAGTTCTTC; cdr3_aa: CASTPNGGGSYNEQFF